A single sample is the source of the 8 T cell receptor beta chains below, sequenced in a study of Graves' ophthalmopathy and Graves' hyperthyroidism. TCR beta CDR3 amplification used RNA transcripts. HTBI primers were employed in first-round RT-PCR, then a second-round multiplex PCR followed. TCRdb re-analysed the multiplex PCR reads in MiXCR, keeping a single row per CDR3 protein. Among 680,000 or so distinct CDR3 sequences listed, roughly 20% were seen once. Sequencing used peripheral blood. These receptors were taken from a young woman with stable Graves' hyperthyroidism. Some clones in this sample may be carry-over from other donors' samples.

This clonotype occurred many times. V is TRBV6-1 and J is TRBJ1-1; D may be TRBD1 (5 bases). V lost 7 bases, J lost 5 bases, and 14 bases lay in between. The CDR3 sequence is 13 residues long. The V gene's germline CDR1 is MNHNS and CDR2 SASEGT. The CDR3 region is CASNPNQGTEAFF. In DNA, the CDR3 is TGTGCCAGCAACCCCAATCAGGGTACTGAAGCTTTCTTT.

The sample holds many counts of this clonotype. This chain uses TRBV7-2 with TRBJ2-7; D unclear. The germline V and J ends were trimmed by 0 bases and 1 base, with 13 bases remaining between them. CDR1 SGHTA and CDR2 FQGNSA come from the germline V gene. The CDR3 sequence is 16 residues long. The CDR3 loop reads CASSLAIGARSYEQYF. The CDR3 DNA follows: TGTGCCAGCAGCTTAGCTATAGGAGCGCGGTCCTACGAGCAGTACTTC.

This rearrangement joins TRBV2 to TRBJ2-7, with 7 bases fitting TRBD2. From germline, CDR1 is SNHLY and CDR2 FYNNEI. Losses at the gene ends were 10 bases for V and 0 bases for J; bases not matched to a gene: 3. The CDR3 runs to 12 residues. CDR3 region: CANRGSSYEQYF. The CDR3 nucleotides read TGTGCCAACCGCGGGAGCTCCTACGAGCAGTACTTC.

The rearrangement uses TRBV5-1 and TRBJ1-1; possibly TRBD1 for D (5 bases). Per germline, CDR1 SGHRS and CDR2 YFSETQ. The CDR3 is 14 amino acids. V lost 5 bases to trimming and J lost 2 bases, with 13 bases between them. CDR3 nucleotides: TGCGCCAGCAGGAAAGAAGGGGAAAACACTGAAGCTTTCTTT. This encodes CASRKEGENTEAFF.

This clonotype was picked up many times. This rearrangement joins TRBV12-3 or TRBV12-4 to TRBJ2-2, with 7 bases matching TRBD1. The CDR3 consists of 17 residues. The J segment lost 3 bases and the V segment lost 0 bases, leaving 7 bases of the junction unmatched. The CDR3 bases are TGTGCCAGCAGTTTAGCTTGGGACAGTGGGTACACCGGGGAGCTGTTTTTT. Its protein is CASSLAWDSGYTGELFF.

The CDR3 loop is CASSLGVFEQYF. The CDR3 bases are TGTGCCAGCAGTTTGGGAGTGTTCGAGCAGTACTTC. This sequence joins TRBV12-3 or TRBV12-4 and TRBJ2-7; D may be TRBD2 (5 bases). This CDR3 region has 12 residues. V was shortened by 3 bases and J by 6 bases, with 9 bases between the two germline ends.

In this sample, this clonotype turned up many times. The chain recombines TRBV10-3 with TRBJ2-7, with unresolved D. The V and J ends lost 5 bases and 7 bases respectively, with 9 bases between them. Germline CDR1 ENHRY, CDR2 SYGVKD. CDR3 length equals 11 residues. CDR3 sequence: CAISPAQEQYF. Written as DNA, the CDR3 is TGTGCCATCAGTCCAGCTCAGGAGCAGTACTTC.

At least ten counts were recorded for this clonotype. The V and J genes are TRBV10-2 and TRBJ2-7, with 9 nucleotides matching TRBD1. CDR1 WSHSY and CDR2 SAAADI come from the germline V gene. V lost 7 bases, J lost 7 bases, and 14 bases stayed unmatched. This CDR3 spans 15 amino acids. CDR3 nucleotides: TGCGCCAGCAAGCTTTCCGGGACAGGGAGCCGGGAGCAGTACTTC. It translates to CASKLSGTGSREQYF.